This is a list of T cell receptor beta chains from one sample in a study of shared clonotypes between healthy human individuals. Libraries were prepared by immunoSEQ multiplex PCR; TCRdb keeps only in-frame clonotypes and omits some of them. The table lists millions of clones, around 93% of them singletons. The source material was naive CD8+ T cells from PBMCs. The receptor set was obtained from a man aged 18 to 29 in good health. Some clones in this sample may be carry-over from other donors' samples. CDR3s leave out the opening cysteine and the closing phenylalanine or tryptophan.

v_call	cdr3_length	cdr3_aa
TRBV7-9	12	ASSLEGVNTEAF
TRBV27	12	ASSPTGGVYEQY
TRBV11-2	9	ASRAGTEAF
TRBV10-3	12	AISESGTDYEQY
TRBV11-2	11	ASSVSGTAEAF
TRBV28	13	ASRGRGNSYNEQF
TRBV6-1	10	ASSEALQPQH
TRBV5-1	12	ASSNSEGATEAF
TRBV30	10	AWTQTITEAF
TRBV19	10	ASTDASYEQY
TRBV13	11	ASSSQMNTEAF
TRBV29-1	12	SVVWREGYNEQF
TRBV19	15	ASSIVGLAGGANEQF
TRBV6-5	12	ASTQDRMNTEAF
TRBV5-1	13	ASSQPRGTNYGYT
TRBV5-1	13	ASSFVNTGNTEAF
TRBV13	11	ASSPSLTGELF
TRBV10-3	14	AISESSEGAGNTIY
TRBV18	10	ASSVEAGEAF
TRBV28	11	ASSLDRGNEQY
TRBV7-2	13	ASSPSVHSYNEQF
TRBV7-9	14	ASSQLTSGTRDTQY
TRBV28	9	ASSLGPEQY
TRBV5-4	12	ASSLEGGGYEQY